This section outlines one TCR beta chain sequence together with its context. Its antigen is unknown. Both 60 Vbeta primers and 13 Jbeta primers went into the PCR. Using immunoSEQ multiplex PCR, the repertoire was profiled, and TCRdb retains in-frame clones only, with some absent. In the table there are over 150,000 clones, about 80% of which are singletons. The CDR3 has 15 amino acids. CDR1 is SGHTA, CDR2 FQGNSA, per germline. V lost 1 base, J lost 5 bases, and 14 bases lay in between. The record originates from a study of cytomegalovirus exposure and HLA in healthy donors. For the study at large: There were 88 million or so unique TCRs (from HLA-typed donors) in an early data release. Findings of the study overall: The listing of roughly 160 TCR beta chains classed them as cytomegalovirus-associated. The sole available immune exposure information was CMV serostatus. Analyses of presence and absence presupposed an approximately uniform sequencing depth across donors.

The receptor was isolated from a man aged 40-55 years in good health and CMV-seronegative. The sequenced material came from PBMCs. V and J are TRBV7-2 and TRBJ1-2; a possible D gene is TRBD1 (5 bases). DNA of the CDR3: TGTGCCAGCAGCTTAGAGGTGCGGGGCATGTATGGCTACACCTTC. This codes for CASSLEVRGMYGYTF. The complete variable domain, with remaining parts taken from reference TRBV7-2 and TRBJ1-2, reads GAGVSQSPSNKVTEKGKDVELRCDPISGHTALYWYRQSLGQGLEFLIYFQGNSAPDKSGLPSDRFSAERTGGSVSTLTIQRTQQEDSAVYLCASSLEVRGMYGYTFGSGTRLTVV.